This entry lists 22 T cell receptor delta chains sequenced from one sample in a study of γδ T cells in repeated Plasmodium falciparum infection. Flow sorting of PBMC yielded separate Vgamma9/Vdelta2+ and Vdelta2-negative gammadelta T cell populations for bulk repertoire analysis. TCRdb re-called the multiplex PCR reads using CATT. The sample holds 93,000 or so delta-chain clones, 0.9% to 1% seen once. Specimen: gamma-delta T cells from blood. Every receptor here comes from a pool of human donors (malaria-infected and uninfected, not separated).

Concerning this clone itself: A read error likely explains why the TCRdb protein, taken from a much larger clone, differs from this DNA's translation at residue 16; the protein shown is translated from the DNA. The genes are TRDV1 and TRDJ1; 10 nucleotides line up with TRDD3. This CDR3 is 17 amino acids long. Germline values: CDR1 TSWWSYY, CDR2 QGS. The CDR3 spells CALGEWMKGGGYPGLTF. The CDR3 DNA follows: TGTGCTCTTGGGGAATGGATGAAAGGTGGGGGATACCCTGGACTCACCTTT.

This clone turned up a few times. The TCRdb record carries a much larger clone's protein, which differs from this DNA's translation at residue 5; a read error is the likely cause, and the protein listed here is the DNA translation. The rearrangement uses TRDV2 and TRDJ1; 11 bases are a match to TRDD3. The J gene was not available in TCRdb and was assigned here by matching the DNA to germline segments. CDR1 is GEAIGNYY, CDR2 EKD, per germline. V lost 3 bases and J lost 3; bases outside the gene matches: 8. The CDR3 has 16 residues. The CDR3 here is CACDAVGDTQADKLIF. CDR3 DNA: TGTGCCTGTGACGCCGTGGGGGATACGCAGGCCGATAAACTCATCTTT.

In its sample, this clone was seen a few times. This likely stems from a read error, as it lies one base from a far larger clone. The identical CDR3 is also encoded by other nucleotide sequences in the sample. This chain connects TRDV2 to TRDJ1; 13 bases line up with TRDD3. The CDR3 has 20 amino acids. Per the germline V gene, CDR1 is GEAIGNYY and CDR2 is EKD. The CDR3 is CACDTLVLGDTRKDTDKLIF. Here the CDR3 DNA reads TGTGCCTGTGACACCCTGGTACTGGGGGATACGCGGAAGGACACCGATAAACTAATCTTT.

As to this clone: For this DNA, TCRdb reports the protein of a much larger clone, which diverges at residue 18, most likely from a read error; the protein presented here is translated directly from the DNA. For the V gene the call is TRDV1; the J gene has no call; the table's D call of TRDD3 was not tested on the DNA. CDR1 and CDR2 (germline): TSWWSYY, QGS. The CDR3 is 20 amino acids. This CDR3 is CALGEPCQEGDIESPDKHIF. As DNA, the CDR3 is TGTGCTCTTGGGGAACCATGTCAGGAGGGGGATATAGAATCGCCCGATAAACACATCTTT.

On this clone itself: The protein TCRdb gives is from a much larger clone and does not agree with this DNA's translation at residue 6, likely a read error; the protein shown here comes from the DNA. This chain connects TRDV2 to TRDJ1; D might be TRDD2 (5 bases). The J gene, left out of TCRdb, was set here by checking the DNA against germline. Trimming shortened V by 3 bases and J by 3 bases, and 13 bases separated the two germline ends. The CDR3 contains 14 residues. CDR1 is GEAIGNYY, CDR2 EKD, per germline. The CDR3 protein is CACDFLSLPDKLIF. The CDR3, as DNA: TGTGCCTGTGACTTCCTCTCTCTGCCCGATAAACTCATCTTT.

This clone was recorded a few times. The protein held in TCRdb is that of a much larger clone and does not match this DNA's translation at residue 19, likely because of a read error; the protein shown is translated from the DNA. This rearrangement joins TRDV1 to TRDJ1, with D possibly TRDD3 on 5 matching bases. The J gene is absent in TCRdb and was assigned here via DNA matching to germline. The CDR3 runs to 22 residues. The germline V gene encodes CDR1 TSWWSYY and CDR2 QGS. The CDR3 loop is CALGQSLLLRSHLYWKTDRLIF. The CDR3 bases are TGTGCTCTTGGGCAAAGCTTACTACTCAGGAGCCACCTATACTGGAAAACCGATAGACTCATCTTT.

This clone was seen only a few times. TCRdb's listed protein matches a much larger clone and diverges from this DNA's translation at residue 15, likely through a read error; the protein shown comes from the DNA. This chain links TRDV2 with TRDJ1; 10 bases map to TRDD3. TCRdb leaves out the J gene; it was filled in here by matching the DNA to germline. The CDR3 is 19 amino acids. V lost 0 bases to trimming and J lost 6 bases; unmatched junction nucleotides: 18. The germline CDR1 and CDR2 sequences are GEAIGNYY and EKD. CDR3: CACDTVPMVGDTGTNKLIF. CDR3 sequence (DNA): TGTGCCTGTGACACCGTCCCAATGGTGGGGGATACAGGGACCAATAAACTCATCTTT.

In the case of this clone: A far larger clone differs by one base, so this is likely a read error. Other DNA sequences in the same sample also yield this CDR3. The CDR3 nucleotides read TGTGCTTGTGACCCTCTGGGGGATAAGTACACCGATAAACTCATCTTT. Its translation is CACDPLGDKYTDKLIF. The chain carries TRDV2 and TRDJ1; 10 nucleotides agree with TRDD3. Here the J gene came from matching the DNA to germline, since TCRdb omits it. The CDR3 length is 16 residues. Germline CDR1 GEAIGNYY, CDR2 EKD.

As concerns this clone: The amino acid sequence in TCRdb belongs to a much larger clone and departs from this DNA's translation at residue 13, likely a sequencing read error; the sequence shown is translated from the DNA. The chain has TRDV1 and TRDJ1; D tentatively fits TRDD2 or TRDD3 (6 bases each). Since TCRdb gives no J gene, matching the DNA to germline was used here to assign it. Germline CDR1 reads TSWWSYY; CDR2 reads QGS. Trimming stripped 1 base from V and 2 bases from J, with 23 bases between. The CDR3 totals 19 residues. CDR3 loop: CALGERGLPGGLTTDKLIF. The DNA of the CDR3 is TGTGCTCTTGGGGAACGCGGCCTTCCCGGGGGACTCACTACCGATAAACTCATCTTT.

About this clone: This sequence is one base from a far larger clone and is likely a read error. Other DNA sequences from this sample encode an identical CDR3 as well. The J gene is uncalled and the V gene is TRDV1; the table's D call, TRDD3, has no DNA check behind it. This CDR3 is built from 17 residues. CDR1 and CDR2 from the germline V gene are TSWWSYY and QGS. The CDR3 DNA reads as TGTGCTCTTGGGGAACCGGGGGATACCCCCTCCACCGATAAGCTCATCTTT. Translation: CALGEPGDTPSTDKLIF.

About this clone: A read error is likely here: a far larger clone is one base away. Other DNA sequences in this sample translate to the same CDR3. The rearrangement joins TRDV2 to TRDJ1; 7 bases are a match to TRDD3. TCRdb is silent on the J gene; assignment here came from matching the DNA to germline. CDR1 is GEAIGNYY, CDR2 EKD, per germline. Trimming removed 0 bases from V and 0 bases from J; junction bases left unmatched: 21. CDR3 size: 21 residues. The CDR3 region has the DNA TGTGCCTGTGACACCATCCTCGTCGGAGGATACGCGATGGAGTACACCGATAAACTCATCTTT. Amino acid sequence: CACDTILVGGYAMEYTDKLIF.

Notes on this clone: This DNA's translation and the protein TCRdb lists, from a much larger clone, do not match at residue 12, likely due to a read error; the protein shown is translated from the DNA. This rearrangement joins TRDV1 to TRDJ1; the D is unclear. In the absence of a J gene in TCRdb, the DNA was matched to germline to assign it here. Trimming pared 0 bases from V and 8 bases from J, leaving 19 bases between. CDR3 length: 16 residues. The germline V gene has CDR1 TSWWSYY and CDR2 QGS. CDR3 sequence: CALGELLISQARKLIF. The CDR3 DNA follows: TGTGCTCTTGGGGAACTGCTGATTTCCCAAGCGAGGAAACTCATCTTT.

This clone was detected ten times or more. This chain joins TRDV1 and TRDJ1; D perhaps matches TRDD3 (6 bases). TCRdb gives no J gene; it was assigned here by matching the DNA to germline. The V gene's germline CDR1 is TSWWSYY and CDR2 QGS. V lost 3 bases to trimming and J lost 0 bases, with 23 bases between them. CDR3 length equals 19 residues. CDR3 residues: CALGEKGVGARRYTDKLIF. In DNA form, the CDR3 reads TGTGCTCTTGGGGAGAAAGGGGTGGGGGCCCGCAGGTACACCGATAAACTCATCTTT.

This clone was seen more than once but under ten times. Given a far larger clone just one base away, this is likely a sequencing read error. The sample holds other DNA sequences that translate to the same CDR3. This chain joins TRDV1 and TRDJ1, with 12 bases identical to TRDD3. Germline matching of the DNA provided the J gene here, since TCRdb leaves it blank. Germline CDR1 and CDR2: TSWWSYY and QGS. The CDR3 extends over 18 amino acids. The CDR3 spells CALGDGSWGIRDTDKLIF. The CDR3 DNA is TGTGCTCTCGGGGACGGCTCCTGGGGGATACGAGACACCGATAAACTCATCTTT.

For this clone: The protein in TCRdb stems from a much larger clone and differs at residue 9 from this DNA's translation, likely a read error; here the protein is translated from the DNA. The CDR3 spells CALGTHLGGKYNTDKLIF. The CDR3 DNA sequence: TGTGCTCTTGGGACCCACCTGGGGGGTAAGTATAACACCGATAAACTCATCTTT. The chain recombines TRDV1 with TRDJ1; 7 bases are a match to TRDD3. Unmatched junction bases numbered 15, after V lost 5 bases and J lost 0 bases. The CDR3 loop spans 18 amino acids. CDR1 and CDR2 from the germline V gene are TSWWSYY and QGS.

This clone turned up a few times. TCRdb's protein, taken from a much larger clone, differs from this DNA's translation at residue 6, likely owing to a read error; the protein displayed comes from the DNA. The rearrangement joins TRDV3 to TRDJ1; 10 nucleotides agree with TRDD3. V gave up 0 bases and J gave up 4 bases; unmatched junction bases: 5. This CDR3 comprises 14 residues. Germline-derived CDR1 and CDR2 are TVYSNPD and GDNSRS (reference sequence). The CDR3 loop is CAFSIAGGYDKLIF. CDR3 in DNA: TGTGCCTTTAGCATTGCTGGGGGATACGATAAACTCATCTTT.

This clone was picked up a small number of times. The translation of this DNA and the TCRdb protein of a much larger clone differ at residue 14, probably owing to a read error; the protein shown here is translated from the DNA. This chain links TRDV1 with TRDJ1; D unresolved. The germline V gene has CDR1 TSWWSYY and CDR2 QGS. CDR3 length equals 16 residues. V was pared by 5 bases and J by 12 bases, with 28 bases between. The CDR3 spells CALGLLSAAPSFKFIF. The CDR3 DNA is TGTGCTCTTGGGTTACTCTCCGCCGCGCCGTCGTTCAAATTCATCTTT.

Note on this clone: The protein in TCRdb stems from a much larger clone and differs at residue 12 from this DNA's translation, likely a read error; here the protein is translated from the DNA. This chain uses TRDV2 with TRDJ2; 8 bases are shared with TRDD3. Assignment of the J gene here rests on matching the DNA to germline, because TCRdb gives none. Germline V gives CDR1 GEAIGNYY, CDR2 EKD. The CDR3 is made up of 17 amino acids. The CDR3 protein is CACDTIGGLTLAAQLFF. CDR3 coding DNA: TGTGCCTGTGATACTATTGGGGGATTGACTTTGGCAGCACAACTCTTCTTT.

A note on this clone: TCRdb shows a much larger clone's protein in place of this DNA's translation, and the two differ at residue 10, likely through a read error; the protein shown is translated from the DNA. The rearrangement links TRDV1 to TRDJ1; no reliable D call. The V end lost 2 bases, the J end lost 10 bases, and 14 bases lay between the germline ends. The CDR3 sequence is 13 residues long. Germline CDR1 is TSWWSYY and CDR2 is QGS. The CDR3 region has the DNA TGTGCTCTTGGGGAAGGGGTACGGGGTATACTCATCTTT. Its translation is CALGEGVRGILIF.

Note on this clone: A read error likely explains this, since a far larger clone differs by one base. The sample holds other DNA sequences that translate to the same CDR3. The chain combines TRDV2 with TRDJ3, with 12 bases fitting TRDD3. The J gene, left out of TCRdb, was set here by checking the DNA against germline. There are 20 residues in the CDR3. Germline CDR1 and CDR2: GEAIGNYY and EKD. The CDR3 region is CACDTVLGDTRSWDTRQMFF. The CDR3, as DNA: TGTGCCTGCGACACCGTACTGGGGGATACACGGTCCTGGGACACCCGACAGATGTTTTTC.

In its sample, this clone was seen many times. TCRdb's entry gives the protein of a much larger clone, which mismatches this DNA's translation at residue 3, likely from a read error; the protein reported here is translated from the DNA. DNA of the CDR3: TGTGCTCCTGGGGAAAAGACGAAGGCCTTCCTGGGGAGTTACACCGATAAACTCATCTTT. It specifies CAPGEKTKAFLGSYTDKLIF. The chain joins TRDV1 to TRDJ1, with a weak D call TRDD2 (7 bases). CDR3 length equals 20 residues. Germline CDR1 is TSWWSYY and CDR2 is QGS.

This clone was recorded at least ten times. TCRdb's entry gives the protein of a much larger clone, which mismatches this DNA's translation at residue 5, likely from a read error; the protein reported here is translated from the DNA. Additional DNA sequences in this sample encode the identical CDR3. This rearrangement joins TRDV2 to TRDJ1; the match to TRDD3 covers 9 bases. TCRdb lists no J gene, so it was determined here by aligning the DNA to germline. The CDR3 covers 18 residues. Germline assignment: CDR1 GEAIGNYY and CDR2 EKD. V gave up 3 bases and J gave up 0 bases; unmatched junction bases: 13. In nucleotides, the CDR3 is TGTGCCTGTGACCCGGTACTGGGGGACACCCGATACACCGATAAACTCATCTTT. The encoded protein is CACDPVLGDTRYTDKLIF.